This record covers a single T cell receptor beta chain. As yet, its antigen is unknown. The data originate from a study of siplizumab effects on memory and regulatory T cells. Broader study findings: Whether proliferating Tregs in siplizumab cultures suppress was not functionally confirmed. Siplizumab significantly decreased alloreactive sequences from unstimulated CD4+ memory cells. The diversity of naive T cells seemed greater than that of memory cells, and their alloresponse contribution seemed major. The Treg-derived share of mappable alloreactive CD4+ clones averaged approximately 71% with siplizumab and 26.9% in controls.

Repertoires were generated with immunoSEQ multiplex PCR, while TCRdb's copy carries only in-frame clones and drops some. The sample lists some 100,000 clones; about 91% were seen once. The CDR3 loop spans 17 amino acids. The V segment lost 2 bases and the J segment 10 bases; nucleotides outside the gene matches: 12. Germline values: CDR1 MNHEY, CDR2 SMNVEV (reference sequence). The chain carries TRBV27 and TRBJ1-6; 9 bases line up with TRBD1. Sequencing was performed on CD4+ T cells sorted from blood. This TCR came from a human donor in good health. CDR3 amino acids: CASSLPQQGAAVSPLHF. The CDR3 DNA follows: TGTGCCAGCAGTTTACCCCAACAGGGGGCTGCGGTATCACCCCTCCACTTT.